A single TCR beta chain is shown here with its context. The sample originates from a study of T cell changes during pregnancy in multiple sclerosis. Sequenced by immunoSEQ multiplex PCR; TCRdb stores in-frame clones only, minus some. The table lists about 40,000 clones, roughly 89% of them singletons. Trimming pared 2 bases from V and 0 bases from J, leaving 17 bases between. The CDR3 is 17 amino acids. Germline CDR1 reads GTSNPN; CDR2 reads SVGIG (reference sequence). V is TRBV30 and J is TRBJ2-4; maybe TRBD1 (5 bases). This TCR derives from a female donor with multiple sclerosis, enrolled in a pregnancy study. This sample comprised CD4+ T cells from peripheral blood mononuclear cells, obtained in the first trimester of pregnancy. CDR3: CAWSRGQGIGAKNIQYF. The CDR3 nucleotides read TGTGCCTGGAGTCGCGGCCAGGGTATAGGAGCCAAAAACATTCAGTACTTC.